The 24 T cell receptor beta chains given below trace back to one sample, sequenced in a study of blood T cell repertoires in COVID-19. The assay was immunoSEQ multiplex PCR, and TCRdb's table has in-frame clones only and misses some. The data show some 300,000 clones, with about nine tenths seen just once and around 4.6% held by the top ten. Sequenced input: PBMCs or T cells enriched from blood (not recorded which). These receptors were collected from a man aged 25 to 40 who had recovered from COVID-19.

V gene TRBV24-1 combines with J gene TRBJ2-1; possible D gene TRBD2, 6 bases. CDR1 and CDR2 (germline): KGHDR, SFDVKD. V lost 4 bases and J 12 bases, leaving 9 bases between the germline ends. The CDR3 covers 11 residues. CDR3 sequence (DNA): TGTGCCACCAGTGACCCCGGGGGGCAGTTCTTC. It encodes CATSDPGGQFF.

The V call is TRBV19, the J call TRBJ2-5, with D perhaps TRBD2 (6 bases). Trimming stripped 2 bases from V and 9 bases from J, with 10 bases between. This CDR3 is built from 12 residues. Looked up from germline, CDR1 is LNHDA and CDR2 is SQIVND (reference sequence). CDR3 sequence reads: CASSIQGGPQYF. For the CDR3, the DNA is TGTGCCAGTAGTATACAGGGAGGTCCCCAGTACTTC.

The chain combines TRBV5-1 with TRBJ2-7; D is perhaps TRBD1 (6 bases). The CDR3 sequence is 14 residues long. Trimming cost V 2 bases and J 7 bases, with 16 bases left between them. Germline CDR1 and CDR2: SGHRS and YFSETQ. CDR3: CASSFSRTQGEQYF. Here the CDR3 DNA reads TGCGCCAGCAGCTTTTCCAGGACCCAGGGGGAGCAGTACTTC.

The CDR3 DNA follows: TGTGCCAGCAGTTTAGGGGGGCCCGGGGAGCTGTTTTTT. Translating gives CASSLGGPGELFF. V is TRBV12-3 or TRBV12-4 and J is TRBJ2-2; perhaps TRBD1 as D (6 bases). The CDR3 has 13 amino acids. The V end lost 1 base, the J end lost 6 bases, and 6 bases lay between the germline ends.

The chain combines TRBV14 with TRBJ2-7; 10 nucleotides line up with TRBD2. Trimming took 4 bases from V and 3 from J; bases not matched to a gene: 30. The CDR3 is 23 amino acids. CDR1 and CDR2 (germline): SGHDN, FVKESK. CDR3 nucleotide sequence: TGTGCCAGCAGCCCCTCTCCCAGGGGGGCTTTTACTAGCGGGGCCGGGCGGTTCTACGAGCAGTACTTC. It encodes CASSPSPRGAFTSGAGRFYEQYF.

V is TRBV6-5 and J is TRBJ1-1; D ambiguous. The CDR3 has 14 residues. The V and J ends lost 1 base and 1 base respectively, with 7 bases between them. Germline loops: CDR1 MNHEY, CDR2 SVGAGI. The CDR3 DNA follows: TGTGCCAGCAGTTACTTACAAGAGAACACTGAAGCTTTCTTT. The encoded protein is CASSYLQENTEAFF.

V gene TRBV7-6 combines with J gene TRBJ1-2, with D possibly matching TRBD1 (5 bases). CDR3 length equals 15 residues. Trimming left V 1 base short and J 3 bases short, with 12 bases between. Germline values: CDR1 SGHVS, CDR2 FNYEAQ. The CDR3 coding sequence is TGTGCCAGCAGCTTAGGGTTGGGCAGGGACTATGGCTACACCTTC. Protein: CASSLGLGRDYGYTF. The full variable domain, in which reference TRBV7-6 and TRBJ1-2 provide the parts outside the CDR3, is GAGVSQSPRYKVTKRGQDVALRCDPISGHVSLYWYRQALGQGPEFLTYFNYEAQQDKSGLPNDRFSAERPEGSISTLTIQRTEQRDSAMYRCASSLGLGRDYGYTFGSGTRLTVV.

This chain links TRBV7-2 with TRBJ2-7; 7 nucleotides agree with TRBD1. Trimming cost V 6 bases and J 3 bases; bases outside gene matches: 5. CDR1 is SGHTA, CDR2 FQGNSA, per germline. This CDR3 contains 13 residues. The CDR3 DNA sequence: TGTGCCAGCAGTAACAGGGGTCACTACGAGCAGTACTTC. Amino acids: CASSNRGHYEQYF.

The rearrangement links TRBV4-1 to TRBJ2-6, with 7 bases that match TRBD2. V was pared by 5 bases and J by 0 bases, with 13 bases of the junction left unmatched. The CDR3 is 19 residues long. Germline lookup yields CDR1 MGHRA and CDR2 YSYEKL. The CDR3 coding sequence is TGCGCCAGCAGCATACGTTTAGCGGGCGAGAGCTCTGGGGCCAACGTCCTGACTTTC. Its translation: CASSIRLAGESSGANVLTF.

The chain uses TRBV3-1 (or the pseudogene TRBV3-2) and TRBJ1-6; the D is unclear. The CDR3 runs 15 residues. V shed 4 bases and J shed 7 bases, with 14 bases lying between them. Germline-derived CDR1 and CDR2 are LGHDT and YNNKEL (reference sequence). The CDR3 spells CASSPDFRRNSPLHF. The CDR3 bases are TGTGCCAGCAGCCCGGACTTTAGGAGGAATTCACCCCTCCACTTT.

The CDR3: CASSKRTGSVTDTQYF. CDR3 DNA: TGTGCCAGCAGCAAACGGACAGGGTCGGTGACAGATACGCAGTATTTT. The rearrangement uses TRBV11-3 and TRBJ2-3; 8 nucleotides agree with TRBD1. Trimming removed 5 bases from V and 3 bases from J; junction bases left unmatched: 10. CDR3 length: 16 amino acids. Per the germline V gene, CDR1 is SGHNT and CDR2 is YENEEA.

Regarding this clone: Other DNA sequences from this sample encode an identical CDR3 as well. The genes are TRBV18 and TRBJ1-2; 7 nucleotides agree with TRBD1. V lost 5 bases to trimming and J lost 3 bases; unmatched junction nucleotides: 3. From germline, CDR1 is KGHSH and CDR2 LQKENI. CDR3 length: 13 amino acids. The CDR3 protein is CASSTTGDYGYTF. The CDR3 coding sequence is TGTGCCAGCTCAACTACAGGGGACTATGGCTACACCTTC.

The genes are TRBV3-1 (or the pseudogene TRBV3-2) and TRBJ1-2; 12 bases are shared with TRBD1. Germline values: CDR1 LGHDT, CDR2 YNNKEL (reference sequence). Unmatched junction bases numbered 9, after V lost 6 bases and J lost 7 bases. The CDR3 consists of 15 residues. CDR3 in DNA: TGTGCCAGCAGGGGTCCGGGACAGGGGGCTGGTGGCTACACCTTC. Encoded protein: CASRGPGQGAGGYTF.

The chain joins TRBV27 to TRBJ1-4; TRBD1 is a possible D gene (5 bases). The germline V and J ends were trimmed by 6 bases and 5 bases, with 10 bases remaining between them. Germline loops: CDR1 MNHEY, CDR2 SMNVEV (reference sequence). This CDR3 comprises 13 residues. CDR3 amino acids: CASSREGNEKLFF. For the CDR3, the DNA is TGTGCCAGCAGCAGGGAGGGCAATGAAAAACTGTTTTTT. Using reference TRBV27 and TRBJ1-4 for the parts outside the CDR3, the full variable domain is EAQVTQNPRYLITVTGKKLTVTCSQNMNHEYMSWYRQDPGLGLRQIYYSMNVEVTDKGDVPEGYKVSRKEKRNFPLILESPSPNQTSLYFCASSREGNEKLFFGSGTQLSVL.

This clone was detected only a few times. V usage is TRBV15 and J usage is TRBJ1-2; TRBD1 agrees at 7 bases. The germline CDR1 and CDR2 sequences are LNHNV and YYDKDF (reference sequence). Unmatched junction bases numbered 22, after V lost 3 bases and J lost 6 bases. The CDR3 spans 19 residues. The CDR3 bases are TGTGCCACCAGCAGCATGTATATAGGGGGCCCCGATTCTTTTGATGGCTACACCTTC. This codes for CATSSMYIGGPDSFDGYTF. The variable domain in full, completed from reference TRBV15 and TRBJ1-2, reads DAMVIQNPRYQVTQFGKPVTLSCSQTLNHNVMYWYQQKSSQAPKLLFHYYDKDFNNEADTPDNFQSRRPNTSFCFLDIRSPGLGDTAMYLCATSSMYIGGPDSFDGYTFGSGTRLTVV.

The V gene is TRBV19, the J gene TRBJ2-1; D uncertain. The CDR3 has 15 amino acids. CDR1 is LNHDA, CDR2 SQIVND, per germline (reference sequence). The V and J ends lost 3 bases and 8 bases respectively, with 17 bases between them. CDR3 nucleotide sequence: TGTGCCAGTAGTATCAACAATGCGGAGAGCGATGAGCAGTTCTTC. It specifies CASSINNAESDEQFF.

The chain couples TRBV6-1 to TRBJ2-3, with D perhaps TRBD1 (5 bases). The CDR3 is made up of 15 amino acids. V lost 2 bases, J lost 2 bases, and 11 bases lay in between. The germline V gene has CDR1 MNHNS and CDR2 SASEGT. The CDR3 reads CASSEPTAHTDTQYF. The CDR3 DNA reads TGTGCCAGCAGTGAACCGACAGCCCACACAGATACGCAGTATTTT.

The chain uses TRBV28 and TRBJ2-6; 11 bases are shared with TRBD1. J gave up 0 bases and V 7 bases, and 8 bases lay outside the gene matches. The CDR3 extends over 18 amino acids. The germline V gene has CDR1 MDHEN and CDR2 SYDVKM. Here the CDR3 DNA reads TGTGCCAGCACCAAAGGTGGGACAGGGGGCTCTGGGGCCAACGTCCTGACTTTC. Translated: CASTKGGTGGSGANVLTF.

This sequence joins TRBV7-2 and TRBJ2-3; 9 positions agree with TRBD1. CDR1 is SGHTA, CDR2 FQGNSA, per germline. The V and J ends lost 4 bases and 5 bases, in that order; junction bases with no gene match: 10. The CDR3 loop spans 16 amino acids. The CDR3 coding sequence is TGTGCCAGCAGCTGGGGGACAGGGAGGGGTGGAGATACGCAGTATTTT. Its translation is CASSWGTGRGGDTQYF.

This clone was observed a few times. The genes are TRBV19 and TRBJ1-1; TRBD1 aligns across 10 bases. The CDR3 runs to 15 residues. Germline V gene sequence: CDR1 LNHDA, CDR2 SQIVND (reference sequence). J gave up 4 bases and V 2 bases, and 4 bases lay outside the gene matches. DNA for the CDR3: TGTGCCAGTAGTATACGACAGGGGGCGCCCACTGAAGCTTTCTTT. This translates into CASSIRQGAPTEAFF.

The chain is built from TRBV2 and TRBJ1-6; D possibly corresponds to TRBD1 (6 bases). CDR1 and CDR2 from the germline V gene are SNHLY and FYNNEI. Deletions cut 2 bases from V and 8 bases from J, with 19 bases between. The CDR3 spans 17 residues. The CDR3 DNA reads as TGTGCCAGCAGTGAACGAGGGGGGGGCGGGCTTCATTCACCCCTCCACTTT. It yields the protein CASSERGGGGLHSPLHF. Full variable domain (missing parts from reference TRBV2 and TRBJ1-6): EPEVTQTPSHQVTQMGQEVILRCVPISNHLYFYWYRQILGQKVEFLVSFYNNEISEKSEIFDDQFSVERPDGSNFTLKIRSTKLEDSAMYFCASSERGGGGLHSPLHFGNGTRLTVT.

This clone has only one observation. The chain joins TRBV7-2 to TRBJ1-3; D is uncertain. Germline V gives CDR1 SGHTA, CDR2 FQGNSA. This CDR3 comprises 14 residues. V dropped 5 bases and J dropped 0 bases, with 8 bases sitting between them. DNA of the CDR3: TGTGCCAGCAGCCCAGACTTCTCTGGAAACACCATATATTTT. This sequence encodes CASSPDFSGNTIYF.

The chain uses TRBV14 and TRBJ1-4; D is perhaps TRBD1 (5 bases). Germline values: CDR1 SGHDN, CDR2 FVKESK. Trimming took off 5 bases at V and 2 bases at J, with 12 bases between the two ends. This CDR3 comprises 15 residues. CDR3 protein: CASSKLAGTNEKLFF. The CDR3 DNA is TGTGCCAGCAGCAAGCTGGCAGGGACTAATGAAAAACTGTTTTTT. Based on the CDR3 plus reference TRBV14 and TRBJ1-4, the full variable domain is EAGVTQFPSHSVIEKGQTVTLRCDPISGHDNLYWYRRVMGKEIKFLLHFVKESKQDESGMPNNRFLAERTGGTYSTLKVQPAELEDSGVYFCASSKLAGTNEKLFFGSGTQLSVL.

Points on this clone: A junction end diverges from the germline sequence, so it may reflect a read error. This chain joins TRBV7-8 and TRBJ1-1; 7 nucleotides agree with TRBD1. Germline CDR1 is SGHVS and CDR2 is FQNEAQ. This CDR3 is 14 amino acids long. The CDR3: CASSRTPQTGRPLF. The CDR3 nucleotides are TGTGCCAGCAGCCGCACCCCGCAGACAGGGCGACCCTTGTTT.